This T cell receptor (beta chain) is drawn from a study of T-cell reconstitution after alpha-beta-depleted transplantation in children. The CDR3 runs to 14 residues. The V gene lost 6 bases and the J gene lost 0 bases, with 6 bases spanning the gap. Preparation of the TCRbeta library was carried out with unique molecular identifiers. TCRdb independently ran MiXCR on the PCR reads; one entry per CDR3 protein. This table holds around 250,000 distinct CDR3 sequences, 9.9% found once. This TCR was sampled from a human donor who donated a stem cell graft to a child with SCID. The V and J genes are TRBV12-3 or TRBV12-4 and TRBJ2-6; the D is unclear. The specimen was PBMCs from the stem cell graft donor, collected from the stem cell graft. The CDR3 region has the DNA TGTGCCAGCAGATATCGCTCTGGGGCCAACGTCCTGACTTTC. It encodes CASRYRSGANVLTF.